The rows below give T cell receptor beta chains drawn from one sample of a study of cytomegalovirus exposure and HLA in healthy donors. TCRdb's copy holds only in-frame clones and misses some; the assay was immunoSEQ multiplex PCR. Of approximately 160,000 clones in the sample, nearly 80% were seen once. Sequenced sample: PBMCs. These receptors all come from a male donor in good health and CMV-seronegative. Each CDR3 is given with its conserved first and last residue. A D gene is named only where the DNA matches it firmly. Only some rows state a clone size, as once, few, many or a class for expanded clones.

clone_size	v_call	d_call	j_call	cdr3_aa	cdr3_nt
.	TRBV18	TRBD1	TRBJ1-1	CASSPQGAVDTEAFF	TGTGCCAGCTCGCCCCAGGGGGCGGTGGACACTGAAGCTTTCTTT
.	TRBV29-1	TRBD1	TRBJ2-4	CSVGVGTGGATAKNIQYF	TGCAGCGTCGGGGTTGGGACAGGGGGCGCGACGGCCAAAAACATTCAGTACTTC
.	TRBV9	TRBD1	TRBJ1-2	CASSVDGGGHYGYTF	TGTGCCAGCAGCGTAGATGGAGGGGGCCACTATGGCTACACCTTC
.	TRBV9	TRBD2	TRBJ2-7	CASSPRGAGAGEQYF	TGTGCCAGCAGCCCCCGGGGAGCGGGAGCAGGCGAGCAGTACTTC
.	TRBV7-8	TRBD1	TRBJ2-1	CASSEQGPSYNEQFF	TGTGCCAGCAGCGAACAGGGGCCCTCCTACAATGAGCAGTTCTTC
.	TRBV19	TRBD2	TRBJ2-2	CASTQGLAGINTGELFF	TGTGCCAGTACCCAGGGACTAGCGGGGATTAACACCGGGGAGCTGTTTTTT
.	TRBV2	TRBD2	TRBJ2-7	CASKPSGRAYEQYF	TGTGCCAGCAAACCTAGCGGGAGGGCCTACGAGCAGTACTTC
few	TRBV7-8	TRBD1	TRBJ2-7	CASSKSTGTGGSYEQYF	TGTGCCAGCAGCAAATCAACCGGGACAGGGGGATCTTACGAGCAGTACTTC
.	TRBV7-2	TRBD2	TRBJ2-2	CASRTSLAGATGELFF	TGTGCCAGCAGGACATCCCTAGCGGGGGCCACCGGGGAGCTGTTTTTT
once	TRBV5-1	.	TRBJ2-1	CASSLSGSSYNEQFF	TGCGCCAGCAGCCTCAGCGGCAGCTCCTACAATGAGCAGTTCTTC
once	TRBV5-4	.	TRBJ2-3	CASSLSGGTDTQYF	TGTGCCAGCAGCTTGAGCGGTGGCACAGATACGCAGTATTTT
.	TRBV5-8	TRBD1	TRBJ2-7	CASSSTGTGEDEQYF	TGTGCCAGCAGCTCCACCGGGACAGGGGAGGACGAGCAGTACTTC
.	TRBV5-1	TRBD2	TRBJ2-2	CASSPLAGTNTGELFF	TGCGCCAGCAGCCCACTAGCGGGGACGAACACCGGGGAGCTGTTTTTT
.	TRBV18	TRBD1	TRBJ2-5	CASSLSSDRQETQYF	TGTGCCAGCTCACTATCCTCGGACAGGCAAGAGACCCAGTACTTC
few	TRBV7-2	TRBD1	TRBJ2-3	CASSFGQGAGDTQYF	TGTGCCAGCAGTTTCGGACAGGGGGCAGGAGATACGCAGTATTTT
.	TRBV21-1	.	TRBJ2-7	CASSKPEGTGTYEQYF	TGTGCCAGCAGCAAACCAGAGGGGACAGGGACCTACGAGCAGTACTTC
.	TRBV5-1	.	TRBJ2-7	CASSPGDAPPYEQYF	TGCGCCAGCAGCCCCGGAGACGCACCCCCCTACGAGCAGTACTTC
.	TRBV11-2	.	TRBJ2-5	CASSAPVSGETQYF	TGTGCCAGCAGCGCCCCGGTCTCGGGAGAGACCCAGTACTTC
once	TRBV5-4	TRBD1	TRBJ2-1	CASSPGTAASSYNEQFF	TGTGCCAGCAGCCCGGGGACAGCCGCGAGCTCCTACAATGAGCAGTTCTTC
.	TRBV25-1	TRBD1	TRBJ1-4	CASSADRAATNEKLFF	TGTGCCAGCAGCGCCGACAGGGCAGCAACTAATGAAAAACTGTTTTTT
once	TRBV7-3	.	TRBJ2-7	CASSLAGLYEQYF	TGTGCCAGCAGCTTAGCCGGGTTGTACGAGCAGTACTTC